This T cell receptor beta chain was captured by sequencing in a study of OX40 agonist ivuxolimab in advanced cancers. Study at large: In this trial design, patients received ivuxolimab intravenously at 0.01 to 10 mg/kg every 2 weeks. Head and neck, renal cell, melanoma or hepatocellular carcinoma were the cancers that dose-escalation patients had.

J lost 2 bases, V lost 4 bases, and 8 bases had no gene match. The length of the CDR3 is 16 residues. Germline V gives CDR1 MNHNY, CDR2 SVGAGI (reference sequence). Profiled with immunoSEQ multiplex PCR; TCRdb holds only in-frame clones, not every one. The repertoire holds tens of thousands of clones, with more than 75% as singletons. This clonotype was obtained from an adult with an advanced solid tumor such as melanoma, head and neck, liver or kidney cancer. The sequenced sample was CD4+ or CD8+ T cells sorted from blood, obtained in a trial of the OX40 agonist ivuxolimab. The chain carries TRBV6-6 and TRBJ1-1; TRBD1 agrees at 9 bases. As DNA, the CDR3 is TGTGCCAGCAGTTCTCTGACAGGGGGGTTTAACACTGAAGCTTTCTTT. Amino acid sequence: CASSSLTGGFNTEAFF.